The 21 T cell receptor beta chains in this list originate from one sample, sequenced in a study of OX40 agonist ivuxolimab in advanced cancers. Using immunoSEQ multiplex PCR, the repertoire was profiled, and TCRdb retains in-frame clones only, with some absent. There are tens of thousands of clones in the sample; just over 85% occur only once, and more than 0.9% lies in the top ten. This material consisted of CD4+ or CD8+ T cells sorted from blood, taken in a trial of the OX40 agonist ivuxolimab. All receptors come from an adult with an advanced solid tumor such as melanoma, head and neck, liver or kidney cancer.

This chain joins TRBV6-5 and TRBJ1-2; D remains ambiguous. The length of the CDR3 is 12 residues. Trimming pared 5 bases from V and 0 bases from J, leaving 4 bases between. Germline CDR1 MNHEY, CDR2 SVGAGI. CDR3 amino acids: CASSDANYGYTF. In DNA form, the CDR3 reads TGTGCCAGCAGTGACGCTAACTATGGCTACACCTTC.

In DNA form, the CDR3 reads TGTGCCAGCTCACCAACGGGGAGTCCGGGGCCCCAGCATTTT. It is translated as CASSPTGSPGPQHF. The chain has TRBV18 and TRBJ1-5; D gene uncertain. In germline, CDR1 is KGHSH, CDR2 LQKENI. The CDR3 runs to 14 residues. The ends were cut back, 2 bases at V and 9 bases at J, with 14 bases in the middle.

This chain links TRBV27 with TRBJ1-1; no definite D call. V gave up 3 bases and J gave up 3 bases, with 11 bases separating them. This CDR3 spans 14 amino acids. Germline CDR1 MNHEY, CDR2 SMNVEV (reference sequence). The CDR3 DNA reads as TGTGCCAGCAGTTTTACAAGGGAGTACACTGAAGCTTTCTTT. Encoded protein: CASSFTREYTEAFF.

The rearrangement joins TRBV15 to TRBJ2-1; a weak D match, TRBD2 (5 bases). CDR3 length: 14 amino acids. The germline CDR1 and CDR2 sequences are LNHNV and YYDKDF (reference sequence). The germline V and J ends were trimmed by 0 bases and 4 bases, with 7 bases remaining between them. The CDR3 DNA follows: TGTGCCACCAGCAGAGAGGGGAGTTACAATGAGCAGTTCTTC. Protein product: CATSREGSYNEQFF.

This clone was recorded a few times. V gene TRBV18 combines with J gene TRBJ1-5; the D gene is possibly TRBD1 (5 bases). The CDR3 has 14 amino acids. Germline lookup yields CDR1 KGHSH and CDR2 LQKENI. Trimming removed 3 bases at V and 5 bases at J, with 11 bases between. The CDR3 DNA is TGTGCCAGCTCACCCCAGGGAACCCATCAGCCCCAGCATTTT. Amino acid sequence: CASSPQGTHQPQHF.

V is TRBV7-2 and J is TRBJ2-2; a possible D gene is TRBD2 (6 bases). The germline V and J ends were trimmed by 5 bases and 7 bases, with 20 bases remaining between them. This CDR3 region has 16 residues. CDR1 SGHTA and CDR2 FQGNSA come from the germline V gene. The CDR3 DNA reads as TGTGCCAGCAGCCTTAGCTCGCGGGGTCGTCACGGGGAGCTGTTTTTT. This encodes CASSLSSRGRHGELFF.

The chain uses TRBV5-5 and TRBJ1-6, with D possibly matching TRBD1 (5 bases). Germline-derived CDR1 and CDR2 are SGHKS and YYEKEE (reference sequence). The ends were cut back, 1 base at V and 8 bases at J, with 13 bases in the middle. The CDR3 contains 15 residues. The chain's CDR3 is CASSLTGGRDSPLHF. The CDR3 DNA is TGTGCCAGCAGCTTGACGGGGGGTAGAGATTCACCCCTCCACTTT.

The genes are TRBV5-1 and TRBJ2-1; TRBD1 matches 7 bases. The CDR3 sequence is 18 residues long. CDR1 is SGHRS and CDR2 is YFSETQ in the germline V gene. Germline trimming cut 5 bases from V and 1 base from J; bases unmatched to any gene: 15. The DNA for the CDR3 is TGCGCCAGCAGTCGCTTTGGTGGAATCAGGGGGTCCTACAATGAGCAGTTCTTC. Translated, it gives CASSRFGGIRGSYNEQFF.

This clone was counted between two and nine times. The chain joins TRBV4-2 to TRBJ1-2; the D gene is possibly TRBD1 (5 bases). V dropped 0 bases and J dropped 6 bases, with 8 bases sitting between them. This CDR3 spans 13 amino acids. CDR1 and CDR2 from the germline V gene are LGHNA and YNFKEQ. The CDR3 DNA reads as TGTGCCAGCAGCCAAGACAGGGACGATGGCTACACCTTC. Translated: CASSQDRDDGYTF.

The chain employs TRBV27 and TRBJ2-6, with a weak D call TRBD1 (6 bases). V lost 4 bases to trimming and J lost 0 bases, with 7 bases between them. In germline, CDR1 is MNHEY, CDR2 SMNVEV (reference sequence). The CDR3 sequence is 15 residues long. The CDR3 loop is CASSSQGSGANVLTF. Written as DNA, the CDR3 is TGTGCCAGCAGTTCACAGGGCTCTGGGGCCAACGTCCTGACTTTC.

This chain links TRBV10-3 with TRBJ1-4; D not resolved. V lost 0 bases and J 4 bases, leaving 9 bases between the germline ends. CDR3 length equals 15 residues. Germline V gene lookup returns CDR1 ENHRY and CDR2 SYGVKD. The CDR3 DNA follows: TGTGCCATCAGTGAGTCGAGGGTGTATAATGAAAAACTGTTTTTT. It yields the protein CAISESRVYNEKLFF.

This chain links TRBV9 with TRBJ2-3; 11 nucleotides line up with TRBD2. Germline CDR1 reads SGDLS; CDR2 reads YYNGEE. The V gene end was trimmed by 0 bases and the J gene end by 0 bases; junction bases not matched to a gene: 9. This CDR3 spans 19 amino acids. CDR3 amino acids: CASSVVISGGASSTDTQYF. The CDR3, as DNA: TGTGCCAGCAGCGTAGTGATTAGCGGGGGGGCATCCAGCACAGATACGCAGTATTTT. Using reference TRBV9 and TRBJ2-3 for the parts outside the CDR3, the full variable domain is DSGVTQTPKHLITATGQRVTLRCSPRSGDLSVYWYQQSLDQGLQFLIQYYNGEERAKGNILERFSAQQFPDLHSELNLSSLELGDSALYFCASSVVISGGASSTDTQYFGPGTRLTVL.

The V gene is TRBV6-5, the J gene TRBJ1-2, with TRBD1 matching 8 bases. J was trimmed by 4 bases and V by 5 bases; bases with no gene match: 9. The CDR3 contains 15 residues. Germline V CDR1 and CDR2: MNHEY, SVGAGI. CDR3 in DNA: TGTGCCAGCAGTGGGACAGGAACTAGGGGCTATGGCTACACCTTC. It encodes CASSGTGTRGYGYTF.

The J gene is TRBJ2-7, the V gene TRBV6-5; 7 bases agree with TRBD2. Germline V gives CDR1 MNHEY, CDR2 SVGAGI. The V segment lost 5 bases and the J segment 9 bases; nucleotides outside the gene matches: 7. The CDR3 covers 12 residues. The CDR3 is CASSNPGGRQYF. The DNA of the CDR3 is TGTGCCAGCAGTAACCCCGGGGGGAGGCAGTACTTC.

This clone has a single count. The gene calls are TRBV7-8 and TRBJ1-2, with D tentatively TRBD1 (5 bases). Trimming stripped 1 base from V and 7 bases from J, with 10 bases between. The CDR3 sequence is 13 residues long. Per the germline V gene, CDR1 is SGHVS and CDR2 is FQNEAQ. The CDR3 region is CASSLEGFGGYTF. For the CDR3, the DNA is TGTGCCAGCAGCTTAGAGGGGTTTGGTGGCTACACCTTC. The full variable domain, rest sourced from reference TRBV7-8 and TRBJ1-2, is GAGVSQSPRYKVAKRGQDVALRCDPISGHVSLFWYQQALGQGPEFLTYFQNEAQLDKSGLPSDRFFAERPEGSVSTLKIQRTQQEDSAVYLCASSLEGFGGYTFGSGTRLTVV.

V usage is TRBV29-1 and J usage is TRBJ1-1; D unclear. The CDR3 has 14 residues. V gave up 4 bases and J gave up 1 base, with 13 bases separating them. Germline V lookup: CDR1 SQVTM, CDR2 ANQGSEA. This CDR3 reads CSVGGSWGNTEAFF. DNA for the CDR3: TGCAGCGTTGGAGGGAGTTGGGGGAACACTGAAGCTTTCTTT.

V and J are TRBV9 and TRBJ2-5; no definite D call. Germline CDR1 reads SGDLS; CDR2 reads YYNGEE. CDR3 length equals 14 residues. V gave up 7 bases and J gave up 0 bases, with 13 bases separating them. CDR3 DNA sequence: TGTGCCAGCGGCCAACACACAGACCAAGAGACCCAGTACTTC. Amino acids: CASGQHTDQETQYF.

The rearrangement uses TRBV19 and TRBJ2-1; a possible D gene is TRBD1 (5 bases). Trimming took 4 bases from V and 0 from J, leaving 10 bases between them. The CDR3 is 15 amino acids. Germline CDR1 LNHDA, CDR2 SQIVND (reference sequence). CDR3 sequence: CASSNRKSSYNEQFF. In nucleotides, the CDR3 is TGTGCCAGTAGTAACAGGAAGAGCTCCTACAATGAGCAGTTCTTC.

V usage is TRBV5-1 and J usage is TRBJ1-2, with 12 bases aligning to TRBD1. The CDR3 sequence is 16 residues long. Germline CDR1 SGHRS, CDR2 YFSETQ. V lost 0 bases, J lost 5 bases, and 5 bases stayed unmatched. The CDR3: CASSLEGTGGFYGYTF. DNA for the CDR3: TGCGCCAGCAGCTTGGAGGGGACAGGGGGCTTTTATGGCTACACCTTC.

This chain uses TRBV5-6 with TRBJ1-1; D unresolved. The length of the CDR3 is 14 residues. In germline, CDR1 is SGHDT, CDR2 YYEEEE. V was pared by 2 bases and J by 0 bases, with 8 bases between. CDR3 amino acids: CASSFGLLNTEAFF. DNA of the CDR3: TGTGCCAGCAGCTTTGGACTCTTGAACACTGAAGCTTTCTTT.

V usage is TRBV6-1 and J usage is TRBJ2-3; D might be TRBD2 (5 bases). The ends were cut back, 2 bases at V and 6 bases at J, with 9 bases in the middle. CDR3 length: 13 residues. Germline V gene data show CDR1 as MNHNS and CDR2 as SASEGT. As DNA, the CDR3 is TGTGCCAGCAGTGAAAGTTGGAGGGATACGCAGTATTTT. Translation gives CASSESWRDTQYF.